The source of this TCR beta chain is a study of Graves' ophthalmopathy and Graves' hyperthyroidism. Overall study context: Hyperthyroidism is called stable when no ophthalmopathy develops within 18 months of follow-up. Overall study findings and caveats: Researchers report that a 13-signature model separated ophthalmopathy from stable hyperthyroidism, posting 87.88% sensitivity and about 80% specificity.

Other autoimmune diseases, uncontrolled infections, pregnancy or lactation led to the exclusion of patients. For repertoire sequencing, the TCR beta CDR3 regions were amplified from RNA transcripts. RT-PCR was first run with HTBI primers, then multiplex PCR in a second round. TCRdb redid the calling of the multiplex PCR reads with MiXCR, one entry per CDR3 protein. Of about 590,000 distinct CDR3 sequences listed, under 45% are singletons. This clonotype was detected a few times. Its antigen remains unidentified. After removal of 3 bases from V and 2 bases from J, the junction contained 3 bases not matched to a gene. Germline V gene data show CDR1 as GTSNPN and CDR2 as SVGIG (reference sequence). CDR3 length: 13 amino acids.

Sequencing used peripheral blood or thyroid tissue (not recorded which). The V and J genes are TRBV30 and TRBJ2-5; the match to TRBD1 covers 7 bases. This TCR was sampled from an adult man with Graves' hyperthyroidism. The CDR3 DNA follows: TGTGCCTGGAGGGAGACAGGGCAAGAGACCCAGTACTTC. Translating gives CAWRETGQETQYF.